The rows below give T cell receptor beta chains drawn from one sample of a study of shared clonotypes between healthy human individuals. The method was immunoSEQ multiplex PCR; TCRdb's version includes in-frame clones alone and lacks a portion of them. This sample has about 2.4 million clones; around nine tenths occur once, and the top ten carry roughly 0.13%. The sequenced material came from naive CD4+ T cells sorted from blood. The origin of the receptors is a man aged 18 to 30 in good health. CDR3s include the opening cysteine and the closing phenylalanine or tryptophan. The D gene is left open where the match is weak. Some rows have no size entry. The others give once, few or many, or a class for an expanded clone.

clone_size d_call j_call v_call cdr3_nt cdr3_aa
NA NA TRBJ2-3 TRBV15 TGTGCCACCAGCAGAGATCTGCAGGGCGGGATGAACACAGATACGCAGTATTTT CATSRDLQGGMNTDTQYF
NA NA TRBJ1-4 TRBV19 TGTGCCAGTACGGGGGCTAGAACTAATGAAAAACTGTTTTTT CASTGARTNEKLFF
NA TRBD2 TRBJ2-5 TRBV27 TGTGCCAGCAGTTTCCTAGCGGGGTTGGAGACCCAGTACTTC CASSFLAGLETQYF
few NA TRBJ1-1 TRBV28 TGTGCCAGCAGTTTAGTGGGGGCGGTTGAAGCTTTCTTT CASSLVGAVEAFF
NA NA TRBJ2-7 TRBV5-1 TGCGCCAGCAGCTTGCTCACCCGGAACGAGCAGTACTTC CASSLLTRNEQYF
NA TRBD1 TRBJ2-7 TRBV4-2 TGTGCCAGCAGCCAAGACCGGGACAGGTCAGTAGCCTACGAGCAGTACTTC CASSQDRDRSVAYEQYF
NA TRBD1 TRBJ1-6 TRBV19 TGTGCCAGTAAGGGGGACAGCGATAATTCACCCCTCCACTTT CASKGDSDNSPLHF
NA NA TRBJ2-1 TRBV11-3 TGTGCCAGCAGCTTAGACATGTATGAGCAGTTCTTC CASSLDMYEQFF
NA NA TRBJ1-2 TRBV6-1 TGTGCCAGCACCGTCGGGGGATTGACCTACTATGGCTACACCTTC CASTVGGLTYYGYTF
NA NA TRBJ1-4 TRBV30 TGTGCCTGGAGCTGGGCTGGGGGGATGCAGGAAAAACTGTTTTTT CAWSWAGGMQEKLFF